Each of the 9 T cell receptor beta chains below was sequenced from the same sample in a study of blood T cells in healthy people across ages. Primers used in a second PCR of roughly 7 to 12 cycles were a sample-barcoded 5' primer and a J-beta primer mix. From the 5' RACE reads, TCRdb called clonotypes with MiXCR, one entry per CDR3 protein. This sample has some 700,000 distinct CDR3 sequences; roughly 44% occur once, and the top ten carry more than 20%. The sample was blood. The receptors stem from an older woman in good health.

In this sample, this clonotype turned up a few times. The CDR3 sequence is CASSLRGGYGYTF. The CDR3, as DNA: TGTGCCAGCAGTTTACGCGGAGGCTATGGCTACACCTTC. The chain couples TRBV27 to TRBJ1-2; D is ambiguous. Germline V CDR1 and CDR2: MNHEY, SMNVEV (reference sequence). V was shortened by 2 bases and J by 4 bases, with 8 bases between the two germline ends. The CDR3 spans 13 residues.

This clonotype was seen just once. CDR3: CASSSNYRFGELFF. The CDR3 DNA follows: TGTGCCAGCAGTTCAAACTACAGGTTCGGGGAGCTGTTTTTT. V and J are TRBV28 and TRBJ2-2, with D maybe TRBD1 (5 bases). V lost 4 bases to trimming and J lost 7 bases, with 13 bases between them. The CDR3 has 14 amino acids. Germline V gives CDR1 MDHEN, CDR2 SYDVKM.

This clonotype was seen just once. The chain couples TRBV6-5 to TRBJ2-7; D unresolved. Deletions cut 6 bases from V and 0 bases from J, with 15 bases between. CDR1 and CDR2 from the germline V gene are MNHEY and SVGAGI. The CDR3 contains 15 residues. The CDR3 region is CASSRSSLGSYEQYF. CDR3 in DNA: TGTGCCAGCAGCCGTTCGTCCCTCGGCTCCTACGAGCAGTACTTC.

The genes are TRBV2 and TRBJ1-5, with a tentative D call TRBD1 (6 bases). Germline CDR1 reads SNHLY; CDR2 reads FYNNEI. V lost 7 bases to trimming and J lost 1 base, with 17 bases between them. The CDR3 loop spans 16 amino acids. CDR3 nucleotides: TGTGCCAGCACTAAAGGGGGGGGCGCGAGCAATCAGCCCCAGCATTTT. Translated: CASTKGGGASNQPQHF.

The rearrangement links TRBV10-1 to TRBJ2-2; D is undetermined. Germline loops: CDR1 WNHNN, CDR2 SYGVQD (reference sequence). There are 15 residues in the CDR3. V lost 4 bases to trimming and J lost 0 bases, with 9 bases between them. The CDR3 nucleotides are TGCGCCAGCAGTGGGTCTTTTTCGAACACCGGGGAGCTGTTTTTT. Translating it yields CASSGSFSNTGELFF.

This chain joins TRBV11-3 and TRBJ2-7, with a weak D call TRBD2 (6 bases). This CDR3 contains 14 residues. Trimming removed 3 bases from V and 4 bases from J, with 13 bases in between. Germline V gene data show CDR1 as SGHNT and CDR2 as YENEEA. In DNA form, the CDR3 reads TGTGCCAGCAGCTTCGGAGGGGCAGGATACGAGCAGTACTTC. Translating it yields CASSFGGAGYEQYF.

The chain joins TRBV14 to TRBJ1-6; D unresolved. Germline CDR1 SGHDN, CDR2 FVKESK. Trimming left V 0 bases short and J 0 bases short, with 9 bases between. This CDR3 has 17 amino acids. This CDR3 reads CASSQDPRSSYNSPLHF. In nucleotides, the CDR3 is TGTGCCAGCAGCCAAGACCCAAGGAGCTCCTATAATTCACCCCTCCACTTT.

This sequence joins TRBV27 and TRBJ2-1; TRBD2 agrees at 8 bases. CDR3 length equals 14 residues. Germline V gene sequence: CDR1 MNHEY, CDR2 SMNVEV (reference sequence). Trimming removed 8 bases from V and 7 bases from J; junction bases left unmatched: 10. CDR3 amino acids: CASGRGGDQNEQFF. Written as DNA, the CDR3 is TGTGCCAGCGGCCGGGGGGGAGACCAAAATGAGCAGTTCTTC.

The V and J genes are TRBV7-9 and TRBJ2-1; the match to TRBD2 covers 7 bases. V trimming: 1 base; J trimming: 4 bases; junction bases outside the gene matches: 7. There are 16 residues in the CDR3. Germline V lookup: CDR1 SEHNR, CDR2 FQNEAQ (reference sequence). In DNA form, the CDR3 reads TGTGCCAGCAGCTTAGGCCCGGCTAGCGGATACAATGAGCAGTTCTTC. Residues: CASSLGPASGYNEQFF.